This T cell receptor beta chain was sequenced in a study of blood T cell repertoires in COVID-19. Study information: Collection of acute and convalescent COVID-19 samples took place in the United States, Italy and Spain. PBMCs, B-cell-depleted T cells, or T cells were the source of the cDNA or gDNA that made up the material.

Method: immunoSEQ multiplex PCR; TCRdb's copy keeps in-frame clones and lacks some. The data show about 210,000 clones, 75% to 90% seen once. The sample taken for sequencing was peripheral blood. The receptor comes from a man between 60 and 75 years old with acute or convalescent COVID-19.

CDR3 in DNA: TGTGCCAGCAGCCGACCCCAGACTCGTAGGGGCTCCTACAATGAGCAGTTCTTC. It specifies CASSRPQTRRGSYNEQFF. V gene TRBV3-1 (or the pseudogene TRBV3-2) combines with J gene TRBJ2-1; D may be TRBD1 (5 bases). The CDR3 sequence is 18 residues long. The V gene's germline CDR1 is LGHDT and CDR2 YNNKEL (reference sequence). Trimming took 4 bases from V and 0 from J, leaving 19 bases between them.